The next 13 T cell receptor beta chains were all read from a single sample in a study of neurological immune-mediated disorders. From the 5' RACE reads, TCRdb called clonotypes with MiXCR, one entry per CDR3 protein. The data contain some 29,000 distinct CDR3 sequences, roughly 12% of them singletons. Sequenced sample: PBMCs. The receptors were sampled from a woman aged 60-70 years in good health.

This clonotype has a count of ten or more. V usage is TRBV9 and J usage is TRBJ2-5; maybe TRBD2 (6 bases). V dropped 0 bases and J dropped 5 bases, with 14 bases sitting between them. The V gene's germline CDR1 is SGDLS and CDR2 YYNGEE. This CDR3 has 15 residues. The DNA for the CDR3 is TGTGCCAGCAGCGTAGCGTGGGGGGAGCAGGAGACCCAGTACTTC. Its protein product is CASSVAWGEQETQYF.

Only a few counts were recorded for this clonotype. The chain uses TRBV7-9 and TRBJ2-6; 7 bases are a match to TRBD1. The CDR3 spans 19 residues. Trimming removed 5 bases from V and 4 bases from J; junction bases left unmatched: 17. Germline assignment: CDR1 SEHNR and CDR2 FQNEAQ (reference sequence). The CDR3 is CASSPQTRGYLSGANVLTF. As DNA, the CDR3 is TGTGCCAGCAGCCCACAGACCAGGGGGTATCTCTCCGGGGCCAACGTCCTGACTTTC. The full variable domain, in which reference TRBV7-9 and TRBJ2-6 provide the parts outside the CDR3, is DTGVSQNPRHKITKRGQNVTFRCDPISEHNRLYWYRQTLGQGPEFLTYFQNEAQLEKSRLLSDRFSAERPKGSFSTLEIQRTEQGDSAMYLCASSPQTRGYLSGANVLTFGAGSRLTVL.

This clonotype was observed many times. The genes are TRBV4-1 and TRBJ2-1; 9 positions match TRBD1. J was trimmed by 8 bases and V by 1 base; bases with no gene match: 12. CDR1 and CDR2 from the germline V gene are MGHRA and YSYEKL. The CDR3 has 17 residues. The CDR3 here is CASSQAKDRGILYEQFF. The CDR3 DNA reads as TGCGCCAGCAGCCAAGCCAAGGACAGGGGTATTCTGTATGAGCAGTTCTTC.

The sample holds many counts of this clonotype. The CDR3 is CSASHGRAKAFF. CDR3 DNA: TGCAGTGCTTCTCACGGGAGGGCTAAAGCTTTCTTT. V and J are TRBV20-1 and TRBJ1-1, with D unclear. The CDR3 runs to 12 residues. V was clipped by 5 bases and J by 9 bases, with 16 bases between them. Germline-derived CDR1 and CDR2 are DFQATT and SNEGSKA (reference sequence).

Within the sample, this clonotype is medium-sized. The rearrangement links TRBV16 to TRBJ1-1, with D possibly being TRBD1 (6 bases). This CDR3 region has 13 residues. Trimming took off 5 bases at V and 4 bases at J, with 11 bases between the two ends. Germline CDR1 is KGHSY and CDR2 is FQNENV. The CDR3 DNA sequence: TGTGCCAGCAGCTACAGACAGGTCACTGAAGCTTTCTTT. It encodes CASSYRQVTEAFF.

In this sample, this clonotype turned up many times. The chain links TRBV20-1 to TRBJ2-7; D possibly corresponds to TRBD2 (7 bases). CDR1 is DFQATT and CDR2 is SNEGSKA in the germline V gene (reference sequence). This CDR3 is built from 12 residues. Trimming removed 6 bases from V and 3 bases from J, with 12 bases in between. CDR3 loop: CSAGGGRYEQYF. For the CDR3, the DNA is TGCAGTGCAGGGGGGGGCCGCTACGAGCAGTACTTC.

The chain has TRBV20-1 and TRBJ2-1; 10 nucleotides line up with TRBD2. The germline gives CDR1 DFQATT, CDR2 SNEGSKA (reference sequence). The CDR3 contains 17 residues. J lost 1 base, V lost 6 bases, and 12 bases had no gene match. CDR3 loop: CSAPPSGGATSYNEQFF. In DNA form, the CDR3 reads TGCAGTGCCCCCCCAAGCGGGGGGGCCACATCCTACAATGAGCAGTTCTTC.

This clonotype appeared many times. The CDR3 region is CSARDPVVYEQFF. CDR3 coding DNA: TGCAGTGCTAGAGATCCAGTTGTATATGAGCAGTTCTTC. The chain combines TRBV20-1 with TRBJ2-1; D remains unclear. The CDR3 extends over 13 amino acids. V lost 0 bases and J 8 bases, leaving 11 bases between the germline ends. Germline values: CDR1 DFQATT, CDR2 SNEGSKA (reference sequence).

This clonotype was counted many times. This chain links TRBV29-1 with TRBJ1-1; D is uncertain. Trimming took 7 bases from V and 3 from J, leaving 15 bases between them. This CDR3 is built from 13 residues. From germline, CDR1 is SQVTM and CDR2 ANQGSEA. The CDR3 region has the DNA TGCAGCGGTAGGGATTATGAGGACACTGAAGCTTTCTTT. Translation: CSGRDYEDTEAFF.

The table lists this clonotype with many counts. The chain has TRBV2 and TRBJ2-5; perhaps D is TRBD1 or TRBD2 (5 bases each). V was shortened by 5 bases and J by 2 bases, with 21 bases between the two germline ends. There are 17 residues in the CDR3. Germline V gene data show CDR1 as SNHLY and CDR2 as FYNNEI. The CDR3: CASSLVGWDAKQETQYF. CDR3 in DNA: TGTGCCAGCAGTCTAGTGGGTTGGGACGCGAAGCAAGAGACCCAGTACTTC.

The rearrangement links TRBV29-1 to TRBJ2-7; D gene uncertain. The germline V gene has CDR1 SQVTM and CDR2 ANQGSEA. The CDR3 is made up of 17 amino acids. V was clipped by 7 bases and J by 1 base, with 26 bases between them. The CDR3 here is CSANRKDIPTYSYEQYF. Written as DNA, the CDR3 is TGCAGCGCCAACAGAAAAGACATACCAACTTATTCCTACGAGCAGTACTTC.

At least ten counts were recorded for this clonotype. In DNA, the CDR3 is TGTGCCAGCAGCCAAGGAGTCAGCGGGACAGCTCCCTACGAGCAGTACTTC. Its protein product is CASSQGVSGTAPYEQYF. The V gene is TRBV14, the J gene TRBJ2-7; D tentatively reads TRBD1 or TRBD2 (7 bases each). CDR1 is SGHDN and CDR2 is FVKESK in the germline V gene. The CDR3 spans 17 residues. V lost 1 base and J 2 bases, leaving 18 bases between the germline ends.

In its sample, this clonotype was seen many times. J is TRBJ2-7 and V is TRBV6-2 or TRBV6-3, with D possibly matching TRBD2 (6 bases). The V gene's germline CDR1 is MNHEY and CDR2 SVGEGT. The CDR3 covers 15 residues. V was trimmed by 7 bases and J by 6 bases, leaving 22 bases between them. CDR3 sequence reads: CASKINGPSGGEQYF. Written as DNA, the CDR3 is TGTGCCAGCAAAATCAACGGGCCCTCCGGGGGCGAGCAGTACTTC.